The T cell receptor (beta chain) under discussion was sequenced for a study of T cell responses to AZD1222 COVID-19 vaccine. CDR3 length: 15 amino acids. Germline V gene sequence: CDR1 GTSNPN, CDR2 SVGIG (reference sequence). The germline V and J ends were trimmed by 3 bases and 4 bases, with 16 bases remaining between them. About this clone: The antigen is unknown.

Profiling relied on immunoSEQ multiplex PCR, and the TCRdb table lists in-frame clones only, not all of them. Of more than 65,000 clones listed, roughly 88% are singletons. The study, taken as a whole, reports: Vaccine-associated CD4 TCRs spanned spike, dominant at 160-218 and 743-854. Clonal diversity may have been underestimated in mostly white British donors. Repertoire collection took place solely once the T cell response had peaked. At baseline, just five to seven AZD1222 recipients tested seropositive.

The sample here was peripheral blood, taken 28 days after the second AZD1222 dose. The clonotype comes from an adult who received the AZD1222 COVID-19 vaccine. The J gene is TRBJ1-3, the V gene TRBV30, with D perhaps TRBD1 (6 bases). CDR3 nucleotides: TGTGCCTGGAGCCCCACAGGGATCTCCGGAAACACCATATATTTT. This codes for CAWSPTGISGNTIYF.